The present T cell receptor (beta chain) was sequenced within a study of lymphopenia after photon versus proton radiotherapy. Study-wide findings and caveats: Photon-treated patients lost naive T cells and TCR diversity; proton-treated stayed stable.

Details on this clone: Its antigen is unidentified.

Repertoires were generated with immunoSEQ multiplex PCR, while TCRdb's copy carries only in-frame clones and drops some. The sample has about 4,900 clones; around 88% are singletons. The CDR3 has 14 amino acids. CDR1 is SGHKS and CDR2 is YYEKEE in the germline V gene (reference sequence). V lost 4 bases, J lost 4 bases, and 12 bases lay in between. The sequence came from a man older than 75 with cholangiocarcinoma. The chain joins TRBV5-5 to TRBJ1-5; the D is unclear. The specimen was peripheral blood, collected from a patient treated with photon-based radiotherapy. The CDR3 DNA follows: TGTGCCAGCAGCCGAGGCCTCGTTAATCAGCCCCAGCATTTT. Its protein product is CASSRGLVNQPQHF. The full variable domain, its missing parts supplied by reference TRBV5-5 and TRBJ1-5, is DAGVTQSPTHLIKTRGQQVTLRCSPISGHKSVSWYQQVLGQGPQFIFQYYEKEERGRGNFPDRFSARQFPNYSSELNVNALLLGDSALYLCASSRGLVNQPQHFGDGTRLSIL.